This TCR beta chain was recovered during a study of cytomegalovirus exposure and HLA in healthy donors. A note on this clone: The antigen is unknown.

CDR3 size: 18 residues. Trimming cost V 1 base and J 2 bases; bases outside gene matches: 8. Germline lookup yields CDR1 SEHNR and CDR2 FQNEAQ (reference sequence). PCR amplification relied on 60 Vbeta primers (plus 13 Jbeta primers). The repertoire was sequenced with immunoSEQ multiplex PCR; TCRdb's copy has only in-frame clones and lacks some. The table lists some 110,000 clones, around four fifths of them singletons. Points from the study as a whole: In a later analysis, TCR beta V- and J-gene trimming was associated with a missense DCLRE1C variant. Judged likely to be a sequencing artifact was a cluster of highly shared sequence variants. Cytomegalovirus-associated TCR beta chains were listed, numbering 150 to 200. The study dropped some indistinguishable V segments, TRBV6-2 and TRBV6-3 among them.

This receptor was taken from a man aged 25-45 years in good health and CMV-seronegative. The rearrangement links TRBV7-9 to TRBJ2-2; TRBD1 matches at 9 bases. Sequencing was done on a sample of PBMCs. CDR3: CASSLVPGQGVNTGELFF. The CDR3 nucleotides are TGTGCCAGCAGCTTAGTCCCGGGACAGGGTGTTAACACCGGGGAGCTGTTTTTT.